This TCR beta chain was profiled in a study of cytomegalovirus exposure and HLA in healthy donors. Germline V lookup: CDR1 LNHDA, CDR2 SQIVND (reference sequence). V gave up 7 bases and J gave up 5 bases, with 32 bases separating them. CDR3 length: 19 amino acids. PCR primers comprised 60 Vbeta and 13 Jbeta primers. Using immunoSEQ multiplex PCR, the repertoire was profiled, and TCRdb retains in-frame clones only, with some absent. This sample has some 98,000 clones, with around 80% found just once. The chain links TRBV19 to TRBJ1-2; maybe TRBD1 (5 bases). The TCR sequence derives from a human donor in good health. Sequenced material: PBMCs. This CDR3 is CASTPGRLGKSGGIYGYTF. The CDR3 nucleotides read TGTGCCAGTACTCCCGGCCGACTAGGCAAATCGGGGGGAATATATGGCTACACCTTC.